The clone carrying this T cell receptor beta chain was seen a handful of times. TCRdb fed the RT-PCR reads into MiXCR, producing one record per CDR3 protein. The sample lists about 700,000 distinct CDR3 sequences, more than 13% occurring once. V was shortened by 3 bases and J by 0 bases, with 18 bases between the two germline ends. The CDR3 is made up of 18 amino acids. The germline V gene encodes CDR1 SGHTA and CDR2 FQGTGA. The V call is TRBV7-3, the J call TRBJ2-1, with D tentatively TRBD2 (6 bases). The receptor was derived from a female donor in good health, serving as a healthy control. The sequenced sample consisted of memory CD4+ T cells from blood. The chain's CDR3 is CASSFGPGSGSSYNEQFF. The CDR3, as DNA: TGTGCCAGCAGCTTCGGCCCCGGTTCCGGGAGCTCCTACAATGAGCAGTTCTTC.